What follows are 6 T cell receptor beta chains derived from one specimen sequenced in a study of cytomegalovirus exposure and HLA in healthy donors. The PCR used 60 Vbeta and 13 Jbeta primers. Clones were sequenced by immunoSEQ multiplex PCR, and TCRdb holds only the in-frame ones, with some missing. The sample holds approximately 96,000 clones; around 72% are singletons and the top ten take about 1.8%. Sequenced sample: PBMCs. Every receptor here comes from a male donor in good health and CMV-seronegative.

This clone was observed a few times. This sequence joins TRBV30 and TRBJ2-3; maybe TRBD2 (5 bases). Trimming cost V 3 bases and J 3 bases, with 13 bases left between them. The CDR3 loop spans 14 amino acids. Germline values: CDR1 GTSNPN, CDR2 SVGIG (reference sequence). The CDR3 sequence: CAWSLPPGTDTQYF. The CDR3 DNA sequence: TGTGCCTGGAGCTTACCCCCGGGGACAGATACGCAGTATTTT.

The chain employs TRBV5-1 and TRBJ2-1, with 11 bases matching TRBD2. Per germline, CDR1 SGHRS and CDR2 YFSETQ. Losses at the gene ends were 3 bases for V and 5 bases for J; bases not matched to a gene: 4. The CDR3 extends over 15 amino acids. CDR3 coding DNA: TGCGCCAGCAGCTCGGGACTAGCGGCCCACAATGAGCAGTTCTTC. Amino acid sequence: CASSSGLAAHNEQFF.

The V gene is TRBV28, the J gene TRBJ2-1, with D hard to call. V was shortened by 6 bases and J by 6 bases, with 15 bases between the two germline ends. There are 14 residues in the CDR3. The germline V gene has CDR1 MDHEN and CDR2 SYDVKM. Here the CDR3 reads CASSPSLRRNEQFF. DNA for the CDR3: TGTGCCAGCAGCCCCTCACTACGACGCAATGAGCAGTTCTTC.

V usage is TRBV2 and J usage is TRBJ1-5; D remains unclear. The V and J ends lost 0 bases and 9 bases respectively, with 6 bases between them. Germline-derived CDR1 and CDR2 are SNHLY and FYNNEI. This CDR3 spans 12 amino acids. Written as DNA, the CDR3 is TGTGCCAGCAGTGAAGCGGAGAGGCCCCAGCATTTT. It codes for CASSEAERPQHF.

The gene calls are TRBV7-3 and TRBJ2-2; D possibly corresponds to TRBD2 (6 bases). There are 15 residues in the CDR3. Germline CDR1 SGHTA, CDR2 FQGTGA. Trimming left V 2 bases short and J 3 bases short, with 10 bases between. The CDR3 bases are TGTGCCAGCAGCTTACCGGGAGCCGACACCGGGGAGCTGTTTTTT. Amino acids: CASSLPGADTGELFF. Drawing the rest from reference TRBV7-3 and TRBJ2-2, the complete variable domain is GAGVSQTPSNKVTEKGKYVELRCDPISGHTALYWYRQSLGQGPEFLIYFQGTGAADDSGLPNDRFFAVRPEGSVSTLKIQRTERGDSAVYLCASSLPGADTGELFFGEGSRLTVL.

The chain uses TRBV19 and TRBJ2-7; 8 nucleotides agree with TRBD1. The V gene end was trimmed by 2 bases and the J gene end by 3 bases; junction bases not matched to a gene: 12. CDR1 is LNHDA and CDR2 is SQIVND in the germline V gene (reference sequence). CDR3 size: 17 residues. The CDR3 sequence is CASSINLGAGGFYEQYF. In DNA, the CDR3 is TGTGCCAGTAGTATAAATCTGGGAGCAGGGGGCTTCTACGAGCAGTACTTC.